What follows are 22 T cell receptor beta chains derived from one specimen sequenced in a study of T cells in Graves' hyperthyroidism and ophthalmopathy. The CDR3 regions of TCR beta were amplified from RNA transcripts. HTBI primers were the set used in a first-round RT-PCR of the TCR CDR3. TCRdb re-called the multiplex PCR reads with MiXCR, one entry per CDR3 protein. The sample has fewer than 900,000 distinct CDR3 sequences, about 16% seen once. The sequenced material came from blood. These receptors all stem from a man between 18 and 29 years old with Graves' hyperthyroidism.

This clonotype was seen many times. V and J are TRBV20-1 and TRBJ2-1; no definite D call. This CDR3 has 16 residues. Germline CDR1 and CDR2: DFQATT and SNEGSKA (reference sequence). Deletions cut 0 bases from V and 5 bases from J, with 17 bases between. CDR3: CSARDPDGLGDNEQFF. CDR3 nucleotides: TGCAGTGCTAGAGATCCGGACGGCCTTGGGGACAATGAGCAGTTCTTC.

This clonotype was seen ten or more times. V is TRBV18 and J is TRBJ1-4; D not resolved. Per the germline V gene, CDR1 is KGHSH and CDR2 is LQKENI. V lost 3 bases to trimming and J lost 0 bases, with 11 bases between them. CDR3 length: 16 amino acids. As DNA, the CDR3 is TGTGCCAGCTCACCTGACACCCTTGCAACTAATGAAAAACTGTTTTTT. It is translated as CASSPDTLATNEKLFF.

This clonotype has a handful of counts. A single base separates this from a much larger clone, so it may be a read error. V gene TRBV28 combines with J gene TRBJ2-7; D is ambiguous. Germline lookup yields CDR1 MDHEN and CDR2 SYDVKM. This CDR3 is built from 13 residues. V was shortened by 8 bases and J by 2 bases, with 13 bases between the two germline ends. DNA for the CDR3: TGTGCCAGCGGGAAAGACCCTACCTACGAGCAGTACTTC. Amino acid sequence: CASGKDPTYEQYF.

The sample holds many counts of this clonotype. The DNA is left out, because the CDR3 cannot be placed on it with certainty; the CDR3 is given as TCRdb lists it. The chain has TRBV28 and TRBJ2-4; no check of the table's D call, TRBD1, against the DNA was made. The CDR3 is 15 residues long, ends included. CDR1 is MDHEN, CDR2 SYDVKM, per germline. CDR3 protein: CASSSSTGDGNIQYF.

The chain links TRBV7-2 to TRBJ2-1, with 11 positions matching TRBD2. J was trimmed by 8 bases and V by 6 bases; bases with no gene match: 9. CDR3 length: 15 residues. CDR1 and CDR2 (germline): SGHTA, FQGNSA. Written as DNA, the CDR3 is TGTGCCAGCAGTCTAACTAGCGGGAGTTACGATGAGCAGTTCTTC. Translation gives CASSLTSGSYDEQFF.

The rearrangement links TRBV7-6 to TRBJ2-1; tentative D call: TRBD1 (6 bases). The CDR3 consists of 14 residues. CDR1 and CDR2 (germline): SGHVS, FNYEAQ. Trimming stripped 4 bases from V and 6 bases from J, with 13 bases between. CDR3 bases: TGTGCCAGCAGCTGGGCCCGAGGGGGCAATGAGCAGTTCTTC. It yields the protein CASSWARGGNEQFF.

This chain connects TRBV7-2 to TRBJ2-7; 12 nucleotides align to TRBD2. Germline-derived CDR1 and CDR2 are SGHTA and FQGNSA. V shed 3 bases and J 4 bases; nucleotides not matched to a gene: 13. CDR3 size: 18 residues. This chain's CDR3 is CASSLPPSGRAIGYEQYF. Written as DNA, the CDR3 is TGTGCCAGCAGCTTGCCTCCTAGCGGGAGGGCCATCGGGTACGAGCAGTACTTC. Full variable domain (outside the CDR3, taken from reference TRBV7-2 and TRBJ2-7): GAGVSQSPSNKVTEKGKDVELRCDPISGHTALYWYRQSLGQGLEFLIYFQGNSAPDKSGLPSDRFSAERTGGSVSTLTIQRTQQEDSAVYLCASSLPPSGRAIGYEQYFGPGTRLTVT.

As DNA, the CDR3 is TGCGCCAGCAGCCAAGAATTTAGAGTAGCGGGAGTGGATACGCAGTATTTT. Its protein product is CASSQEFRVAGVDTQYF. The chain combines TRBV4-1 with TRBJ2-3; 9 nucleotides line up with TRBD2. The CDR3 is made up of 17 amino acids. The ends lost 0 bases at V and 6 bases at J; junction bases unmatched: 10. Per germline, CDR1 MGHRA and CDR2 YSYEKL.

The table lists this clonotype with a few counts. This chain connects TRBV18 to TRBJ1-5; the match to TRBD1 covers 8 bases. CDR3 length equals 19 residues. J gave up 4 bases and V 3 bases, and 17 bases lay outside the gene matches. Germline CDR1 reads KGHSH; CDR2 reads LQKENI. The CDR3 nucleotides read TGTGCCAGCTCACCGGCGAGGACAGGGATTATAGCAGGGAATCAGCCCCAGCATTTT. This codes for CASSPARTGIIAGNQPQHF.

This clonotype has a count of ten or more. The chain carries TRBV28 and TRBJ2-7, with a weak D call TRBD1 (6 bases). Germline V CDR1 and CDR2: MDHEN, SYDVKM. Trimming took off 1 base at V and 2 bases at J, with 12 bases between the two ends. The CDR3 sequence is 15 residues long. CDR3 coding DNA: TGTGCCAGCAGTTTATCCCAGGGGACCCCCTACGAGCAGTACTTC. Protein product: CASSLSQGTPYEQYF.

For this clonotype: This may be a read error, as it is one base from a much larger clone. CDR3 coding DNA: TGTGCCAGCTCCCAGACAGGGGGAACCGGGGGGCTGTTTTTT. This translates into CASSQTGGTGGLFF. The V and J genes are TRBV18 and TRBJ2-2, with TRBD1 matching 9 bases. This CDR3 has 14 amino acids. Germline CDR1 reads KGHSH; CDR2 reads LQKENI.

This clonotype turned up a few times. Written as DNA, the CDR3 is TGTGCTAGTGGTTTGTCAGGAAATTCACCCCTCCACTTT. This codes for CASGLSGNSPLHF. This chain joins TRBV12-5 and TRBJ1-6; D is ambiguous. V lost 2 bases to trimming and J lost 7 bases, with 6 bases between them. Germline CDR1 LGHNT, CDR2 FRNRAP. The CDR3 spans 13 residues.

Comments on this clonotype: With a much larger clone just one base away, this may be a read error. Here the CDR3 omits its conserved ending phenylalanine or tryptophan, so a read error is the likely source. CDR3 bases: TGTGCCAGCAGATCACAGGCGTTAACTTCGAAACTGTTTCTT. Translating it yields CASRSQALTSKLFL. This sequence joins TRBV28 and TRBJ1-4; maybe TRBD1 (5 bases). The CDR3 is made up of 14 amino acids. The V gene lost 6 bases and the J gene lost 11 bases, with 19 bases spanning the gap. The germline gives CDR1 MDHEN, CDR2 SYDVKM.

There are a few counts of this clonotype. The CDR3 reads CRIAGASAETQYF. As DNA, the CDR3 is TGCAGGATAGCGGGAGCCTCAGCGGAGACCCAGTACTTC. The J gene is TRBJ2-5, the V gene TRBV20-1, with 9 bases that match TRBD2. This CDR3 has 13 amino acids. From germline, CDR1 is DFQATT and CDR2 SNEGSKA (reference sequence).

This clonotype came up a few times. V and J are TRBV4-1 and TRBJ1-1, with a possible D match to TRBD1 (5 bases). The CDR3 is 18 amino acids. Trimming shortened V by 0 bases and J by 5 bases, and 22 bases separated the two germline ends. CDR1 and CDR2 (germline): MGHRA, YSYEKL. The CDR3 is CASSQDFLLFQGRTEAFF. CDR3 sequence (DNA): TGCGCCAGCAGCCAAGATTTTTTGCTATTTCAGGGAAGAACTGAAGCTTTCTTT.

This clonotype was picked up a small number of times. The V gene is TRBV7-3, the J gene TRBJ2-4, with 10 bases that match TRBD1. With 2 bases clipped from V and 6 bases from J, the junction kept 13 bases outside the gene matches. The CDR3 extends over 18 amino acids. Germline-derived CDR1 and CDR2 are SGHTA and FQGTGA. CDR3 loop: CASSLAPMYRDRGNIQYF. CDR3 in DNA: TGTGCCAGCAGCTTAGCCCCCATGTACCGGGACAGGGGAAACATTCAGTACTTC.

This clonotype appeared many times. This sequence joins TRBV20-1 and TRBJ2-1; possible D gene TRBD1, 6 bases. CDR3 length: 15 amino acids. Germline V gene data show CDR1 as DFQATT and CDR2 as SNEGSKA (reference sequence). Trimming removed 6 bases at V and 2 bases at J, with 17 bases between. For the CDR3, the DNA is TGCAGTGCACCGATCCAGGGGAGAACCTACAATGAGCAGTTCTTC. It specifies CSAPIQGRTYNEQFF.

This clonotype came up many times. Here the CDR3 reads CSARGAVQETQYF. The CDR3 DNA sequence: TGCAGTGCTAGAGGGGCCGTCCAAGAGACCCAGTACTTC. V and J are TRBV20-1 and TRBJ2-5; the D is unclear. Per the germline V gene, CDR1 is DFQATT and CDR2 is SNEGSKA (reference sequence). The CDR3 runs to 13 residues. V was clipped by 1 base and J by 1 base, with 7 bases between them.

There are many counts of this clonotype. This sequence joins TRBV11-3 and TRBJ2-7; weak D call: TRBD1 (5 bases). Germline V lookup: CDR1 SGHNT, CDR2 YENEEA. CDR3 length: 13 residues. Trimming cost V 2 bases and J 7 bases, with 12 bases left between them. In DNA form, the CDR3 reads TGTGCCAGCAGCTTAACCCCTAGGGGTGAGCAGTACTTC. Translation gives CASSLTPRGEQYF. Full variable domain (missing parts from reference TRBV11-3 and TRBJ2-7): EAGVVQSPRYKIIEKKQPVAFWCNPISGHNTLYWYLQNLGQGPELLIRYENEEAVDDSQLPKDRFSAERLKGVDSTLKIQPAELGDSAVYLCASSLTPRGEQYFGPGTRLTVT.

The sample holds many counts of this clonotype. The chain has TRBV3-1 and TRBJ2-3; 12 bases are shared with TRBD2. V was clipped by 4 bases and J by 4 bases; unmatched bases: 9. This CDR3 has 17 residues. In germline, CDR1 is LGHDT, CDR2 YNNKEL (reference sequence). The DNA for the CDR3 is TGTGCCAGCAGCCCCCGGCGACTAGCGGGAGTTCCAGATACGCAGTATTTT. Encoded protein: CASSPRRLAGVPDTQYF.

This chain uses TRBV15 with TRBJ2-3; 13 bases fit TRBD2. V shed 2 bases, J shed 4 bases, and the junction held 9 bases outside the gene matches. Germline V gene data show CDR1 as LNHNV and CDR2 as YYDKDF (reference sequence). The CDR3 totals 18 residues. The CDR3 loop reads CATSRLSGTSGTPDTQYF. For the CDR3, the DNA is TGTGCCACCAGCAGACTCAGCGGGACTAGCGGGACCCCAGATACGCAGTATTTT.

As regards this clonotype: A much larger clone sits a single nucleotide away, making a read error possible. The genes are TRBV28 and TRBJ2-7; no clear D. V lost 6 bases and J 2 bases, leaving 14 bases between the germline ends. Germline V gene sequence: CDR1 MDHEN, CDR2 SYDVKM. The CDR3 is 14 residues long. CDR3 nucleotide sequence: TGTGCCAGCAGCTCGGTGGTCACTACCTACGAGCAGTACTTC. Translated, it gives CASSSVVTTYEQYF.